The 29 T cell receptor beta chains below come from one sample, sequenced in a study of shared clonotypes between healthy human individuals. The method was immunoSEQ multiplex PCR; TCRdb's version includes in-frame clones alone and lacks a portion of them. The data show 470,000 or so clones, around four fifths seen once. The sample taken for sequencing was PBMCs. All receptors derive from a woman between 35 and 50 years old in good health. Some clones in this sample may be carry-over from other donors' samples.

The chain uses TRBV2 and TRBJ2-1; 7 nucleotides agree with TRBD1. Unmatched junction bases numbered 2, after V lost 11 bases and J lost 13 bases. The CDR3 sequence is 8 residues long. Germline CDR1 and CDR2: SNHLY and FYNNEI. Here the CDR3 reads CAGTVQFF. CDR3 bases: TGTGCCGGGACAGTACAGTTCTTC. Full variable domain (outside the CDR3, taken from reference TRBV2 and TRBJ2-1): EPEVTQTPSHQVTQMGQEVILRCVPISNHLYFYWYRQILGQKVEFLVSFYNNEISEKSEIFDDQFSVERPDGSNFTLKIRSTKLEDSAMYFCAGTVQFFGPGTRLTVL.

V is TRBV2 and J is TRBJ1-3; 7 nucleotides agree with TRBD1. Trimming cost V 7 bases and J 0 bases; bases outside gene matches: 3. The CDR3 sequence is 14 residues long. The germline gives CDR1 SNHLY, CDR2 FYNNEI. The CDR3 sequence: CASTGGSSGNTIYF. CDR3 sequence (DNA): TGTGCCAGCACAGGGGGTTCCTCTGGAAACACCATATATTTT. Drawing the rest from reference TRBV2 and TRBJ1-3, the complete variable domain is EPEVTQTPSHQVTQMGQEVILRCVPISNHLYFYWYRQILGQKVEFLVSFYNNEISEKSEIFDDQFSVERPDGSNFTLKIRSTKLEDSAMYFCASTGGSSGNTIYFGEGSWLTVV.

The CDR3 sequence is CASSRSGPLYNEQFF. The CDR3 DNA reads as TGTGCCAGTAGTAGGTCAGGGCCTTTATACAATGAGCAGTTCTTC. The V gene is TRBV19, the J gene TRBJ2-1, with D possibly being TRBD1 (5 bases). Deletions cut 4 bases from V and 4 bases from J, with 14 bases between. The CDR3 totals 15 residues. CDR1 and CDR2 (germline): LNHDA, SQIVND (reference sequence).

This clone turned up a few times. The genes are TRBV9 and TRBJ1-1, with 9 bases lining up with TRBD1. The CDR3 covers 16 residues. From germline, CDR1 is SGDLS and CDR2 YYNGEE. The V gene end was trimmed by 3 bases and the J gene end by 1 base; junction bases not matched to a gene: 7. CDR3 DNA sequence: TGTGCCAGCAGCGCCCGGACAGGGGCGGGGAACACTGAAGCTTTCTTT. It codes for CASSARTGAGNTEAFF.

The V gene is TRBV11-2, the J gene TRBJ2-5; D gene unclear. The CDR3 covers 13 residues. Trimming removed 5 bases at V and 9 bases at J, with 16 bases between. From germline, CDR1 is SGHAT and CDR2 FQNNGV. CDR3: CASSVQLKGSQYF. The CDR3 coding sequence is TGTGCCAGCAGCGTCCAACTCAAGGGCTCCCAGTACTTC.

CDR3 in DNA: TGTGCCAGCAGTGACAGCTATGGCTACACCTTC. This translates into CASSDSYGYTF. The chain joins TRBV2 to TRBJ1-2; D gene ambiguous. The length of the CDR3 is 11 residues. V lost 3 bases to trimming and J lost 4 bases, with 3 bases between them. Germline V CDR1 and CDR2: SNHLY, FYNNEI.

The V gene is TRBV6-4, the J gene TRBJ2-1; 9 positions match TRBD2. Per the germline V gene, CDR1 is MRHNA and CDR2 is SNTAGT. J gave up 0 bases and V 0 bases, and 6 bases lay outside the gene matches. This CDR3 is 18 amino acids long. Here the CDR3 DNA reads TGTGCCAGCAGTGACTCTTTAGGCGGGAGGGGCTCCTACAATGAGCAGTTCTTC. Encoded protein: CASSDSLGGRGSYNEQFF.

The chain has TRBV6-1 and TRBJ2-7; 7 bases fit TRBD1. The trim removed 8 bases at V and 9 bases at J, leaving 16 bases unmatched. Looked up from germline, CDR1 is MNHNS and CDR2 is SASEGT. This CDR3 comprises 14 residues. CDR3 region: CASSPTGVTVGQYF. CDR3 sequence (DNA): TGTGCCAGCTCCCCCACAGGGGTTACGGTCGGGCAGTACTTC.

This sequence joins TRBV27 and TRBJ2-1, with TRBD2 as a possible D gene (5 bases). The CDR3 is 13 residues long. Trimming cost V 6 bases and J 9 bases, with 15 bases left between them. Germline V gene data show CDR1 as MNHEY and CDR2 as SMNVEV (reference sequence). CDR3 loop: CASSQNNGGEQFF. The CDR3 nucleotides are TGTGCCAGCAGCCAAAACAACGGAGGTGAGCAGTTCTTC.

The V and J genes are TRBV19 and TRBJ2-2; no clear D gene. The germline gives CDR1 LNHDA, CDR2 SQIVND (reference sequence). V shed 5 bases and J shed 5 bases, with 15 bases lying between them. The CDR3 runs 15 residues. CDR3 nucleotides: TGTGCCAGTAGTCCAGGATCGGAGAGGACCGGGGAGCTGTTTTTT. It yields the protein CASSPGSERTGELFF.

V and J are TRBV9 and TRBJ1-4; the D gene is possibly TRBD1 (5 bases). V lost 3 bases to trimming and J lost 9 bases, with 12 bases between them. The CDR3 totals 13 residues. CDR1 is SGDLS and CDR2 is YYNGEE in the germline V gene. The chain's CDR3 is CASSDRDSQKLFF. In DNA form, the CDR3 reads TGTGCCAGCAGCGACCGGGACTCCCAAAAACTGTTTTTT.

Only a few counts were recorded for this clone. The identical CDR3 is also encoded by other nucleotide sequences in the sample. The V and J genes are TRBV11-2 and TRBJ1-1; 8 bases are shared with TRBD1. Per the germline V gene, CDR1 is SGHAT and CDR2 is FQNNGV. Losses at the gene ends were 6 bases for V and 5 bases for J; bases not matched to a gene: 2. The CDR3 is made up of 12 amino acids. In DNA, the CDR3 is TGTGCCAGCAGTACAGGGGGTACTGAAGCTTTCTTT. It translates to CASSTGGTEAFF. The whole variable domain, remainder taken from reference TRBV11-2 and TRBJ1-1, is EAGVAQSPRYKIIEKRQSVAFWCNPISGHATLYWYQQILGQGPKLLIQFQNNGVVDDSQLPKDRFSAERLKGVDSTLKIQPAKLEDSAVYLCASSTGGTEAFFGQGTRLTVV.

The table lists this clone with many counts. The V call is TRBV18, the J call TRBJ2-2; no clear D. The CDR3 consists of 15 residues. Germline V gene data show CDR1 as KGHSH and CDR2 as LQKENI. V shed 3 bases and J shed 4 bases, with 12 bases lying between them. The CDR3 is CASSPSTTATGELFF. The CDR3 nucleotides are TGTGCCAGCTCACCGAGTACCACGGCCACCGGGGAGCTGTTTTTT. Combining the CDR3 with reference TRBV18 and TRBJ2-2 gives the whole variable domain NAGVMQNPRHLVRRRGQEARLRCSPMKGHSHVYWYRQLPEEGLKFMVYLQKENIIDESGMPKERFSAEFPKEGPSILRIQQVVRGDSAAYFCASSPSTTATGELFFGEGSRLTVL.

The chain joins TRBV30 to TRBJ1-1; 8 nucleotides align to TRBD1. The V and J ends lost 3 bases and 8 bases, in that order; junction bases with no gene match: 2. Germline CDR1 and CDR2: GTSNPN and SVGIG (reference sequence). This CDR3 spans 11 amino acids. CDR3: CAWSDRGEAFF. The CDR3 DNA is TGTGCCTGGAGCGACAGGGGCGAAGCTTTCTTT. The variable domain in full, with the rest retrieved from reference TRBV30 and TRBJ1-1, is SQTIHQWPATLVQPVGSPLSLECTVEGTSNPNLYWYRQAAGRGLQLLFYSVGIGQISSEVPQNLSASRPQDRQFILSSKKLLLSDSGFYLCAWSDRGEAFFGQGTRLTVV.

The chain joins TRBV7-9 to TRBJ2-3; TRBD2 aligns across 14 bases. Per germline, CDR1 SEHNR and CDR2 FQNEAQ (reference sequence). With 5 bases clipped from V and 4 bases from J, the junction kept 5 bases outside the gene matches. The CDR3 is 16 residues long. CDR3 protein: CASSLGLAGAPDTQYF. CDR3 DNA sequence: TGTGCCAGCAGCCTGGGACTAGCGGGAGCGCCAGATACGCAGTATTTT.

The CDR3, as DNA: TGTGCCAGCAGTGCGGGAGTCTACAATGAGCAGTTCTTC. It is translated as CASSAGVYNEQFF. J is TRBJ2-1 and V is TRBV6-4; a weak D match, TRBD2 (6 bases). The germline V gene has CDR1 MRHNA and CDR2 SNTAGT. The length of the CDR3 is 13 residues. Between the trimmed V and J ends, which lost 4 bases and 3 bases, there was a span of 7 bases.

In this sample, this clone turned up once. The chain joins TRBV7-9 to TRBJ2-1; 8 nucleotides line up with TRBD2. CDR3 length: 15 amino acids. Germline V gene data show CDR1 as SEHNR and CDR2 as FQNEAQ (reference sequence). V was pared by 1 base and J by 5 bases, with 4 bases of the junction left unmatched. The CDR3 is CASSLVLAGHNEQFF. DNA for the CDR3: TGTGCCAGCAGCTTAGTGCTAGCGGGCCACAATGAGCAGTTCTTC. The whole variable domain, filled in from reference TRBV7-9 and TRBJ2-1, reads DTGVSQNPRHKITKRGQNVTFRCDPISEHNRLYWYRQTLGQGPEFLTYFQNEAQLEKSRLLSDRFSAERPKGSFSTLEIQRTEQGDSAMYLCASSLVLAGHNEQFFGPGTRLTVL.

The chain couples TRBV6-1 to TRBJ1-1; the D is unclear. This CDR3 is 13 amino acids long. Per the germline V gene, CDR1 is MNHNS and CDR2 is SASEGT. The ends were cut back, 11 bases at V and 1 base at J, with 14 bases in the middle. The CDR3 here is CAGDTPGNTEAFF. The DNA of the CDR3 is TGTGCCGGCGACACCCCAGGGAACACTGAAGCTTTCTTT.

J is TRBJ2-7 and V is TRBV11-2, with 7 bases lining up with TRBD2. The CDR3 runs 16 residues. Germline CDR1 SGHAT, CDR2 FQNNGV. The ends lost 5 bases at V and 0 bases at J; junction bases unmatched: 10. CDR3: CASSPYSGFSSYEQYF. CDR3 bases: TGTGCCAGCAGCCCCTATAGCGGGTTCAGCTCCTACGAGCAGTACTTC.

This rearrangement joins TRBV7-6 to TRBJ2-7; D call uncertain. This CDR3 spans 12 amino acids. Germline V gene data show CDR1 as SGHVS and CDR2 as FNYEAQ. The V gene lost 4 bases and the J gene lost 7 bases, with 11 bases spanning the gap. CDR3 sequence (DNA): TGTGCCAGCAGCTCCCTCAGAGGTGAGCAGTACTTC. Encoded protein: CASSSLRGEQYF.

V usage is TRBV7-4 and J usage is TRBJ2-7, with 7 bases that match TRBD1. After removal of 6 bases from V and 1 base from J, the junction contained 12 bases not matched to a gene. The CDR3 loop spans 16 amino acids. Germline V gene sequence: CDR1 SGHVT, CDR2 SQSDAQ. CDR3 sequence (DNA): TGTGCCAGCAGTAAGGTGCGCCAGGGGGTTTCCTACGAGCAGTACTTC. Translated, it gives CASSKVRQGVSYEQYF.

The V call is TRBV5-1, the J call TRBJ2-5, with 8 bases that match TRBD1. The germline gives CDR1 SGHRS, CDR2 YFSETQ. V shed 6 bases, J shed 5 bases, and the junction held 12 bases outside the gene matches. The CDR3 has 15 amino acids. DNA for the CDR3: TGCGCCAGCACGGTCCGACAGGGGAAGGGGGAGACCCAGTACTTC. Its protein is CASTVRQGKGETQYF.

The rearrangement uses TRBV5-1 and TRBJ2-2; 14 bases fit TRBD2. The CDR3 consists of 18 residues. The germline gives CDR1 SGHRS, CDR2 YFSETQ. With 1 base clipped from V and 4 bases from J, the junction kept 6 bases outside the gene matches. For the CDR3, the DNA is TGCGCCAGCAGCTTGATGGGACTAGCGGGAGAGGGCACCGGGGAGCTGTTTTTT. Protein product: CASSLMGLAGEGTGELFF. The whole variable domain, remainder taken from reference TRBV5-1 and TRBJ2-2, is KAGVTQTPRYLIKTRGQQVTLSCSPISGHRSVSWYQQTPGQGLQFLFEYFSETQRNKGNFPGRFSGRQFSNSRSEMNVSTLELGDSALYLCASSLMGLAGEGTGELFFGEGSRLTVL.

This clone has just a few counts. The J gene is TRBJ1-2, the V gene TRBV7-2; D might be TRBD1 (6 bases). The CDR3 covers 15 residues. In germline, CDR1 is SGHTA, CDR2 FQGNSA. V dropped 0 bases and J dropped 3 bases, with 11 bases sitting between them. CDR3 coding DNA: TGTGCCAGCAGCTTAGCGATAGGGGGTGACTATGGCTACACCTTC. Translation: CASSLAIGGDYGYTF.

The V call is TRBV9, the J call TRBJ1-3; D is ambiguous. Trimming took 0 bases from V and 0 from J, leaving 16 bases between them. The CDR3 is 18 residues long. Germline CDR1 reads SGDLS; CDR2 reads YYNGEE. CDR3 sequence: CASSVVPAEGLSGNTIYF. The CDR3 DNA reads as TGTGCCAGCAGCGTAGTCCCAGCGGAGGGCCTCTCTGGAAACACCATATATTTT.

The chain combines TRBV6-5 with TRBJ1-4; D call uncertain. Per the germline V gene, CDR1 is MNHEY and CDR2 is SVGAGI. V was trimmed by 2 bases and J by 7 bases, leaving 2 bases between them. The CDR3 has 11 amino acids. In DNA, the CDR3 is TGTGCCAGCAGTTACGTTGAAAAACTGTTTTTT. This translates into CASSYVEKLFF.

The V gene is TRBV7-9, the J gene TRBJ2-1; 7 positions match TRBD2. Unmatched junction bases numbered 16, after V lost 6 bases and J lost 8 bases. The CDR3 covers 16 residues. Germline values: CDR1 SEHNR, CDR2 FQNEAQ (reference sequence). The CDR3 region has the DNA TGTGCCAGCAGAACCCTACGACGACTAGCTCTCTATGAGCAGTTCTTC. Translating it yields CASRTLRRLALYEQFF.

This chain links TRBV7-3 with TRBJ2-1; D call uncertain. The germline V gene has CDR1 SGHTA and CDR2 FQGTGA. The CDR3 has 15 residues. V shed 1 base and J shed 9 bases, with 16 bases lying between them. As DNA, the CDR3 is TGTGCCAGCAGCTTAAGAGGTGGGTGGAAGATTGAGCAGTTCTTC. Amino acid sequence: CASSLRGGWKIEQFF.

As DNA, the CDR3 is TGTGCCTGGAGTGTAACGGGAGGGACAGAGACCCAGTACTTC. Its protein product is CAWSVTGGTETQYF. The gene calls are TRBV30 and TRBJ2-5; 8 nucleotides agree with TRBD2. J lost 4 bases, V lost 0 bases, and 4 bases had no gene match. Germline loops: CDR1 GTSNPN, CDR2 SVGIG (reference sequence). The CDR3 spans 14 residues.